These T cell receptor beta chains were read from a single sample in a study of identical twins. Each CDR3 protein gets one entry after TCRdb re-called the 5' RACE reads with MiXCR. The table has 250,000 or so distinct CDR3 sequences, 5.5% to 8% seen once. These data are also associated with another study on yellow fever vaccine responses in identical twins.

The specimen was memory (CD45RO+) T cells sorted from blood. The receptors were gathered from a woman aged 18-29 years in good health. Each CDR3 is given with its conserved first and last residue. The D gene is left open where the match is weak. Only some rows state a clone size, as once, few, many or a class for expanded clones.

size: .; J: TRBJ2-7; V: TRBV5-1; D: .; DNA: TGCGCCAGCAGCTTGAAAGGGGACGCACGTTACGAGCAGTACTTC; CDR3: CASSLKGDARYEQYF
size: many; J: TRBJ1-1; V: TRBV12-3/TRBV12-4; D: .; DNA: TGTGCCAGCAGTCCCCGGGGCACTGAAGCTTTCTTT; CDR3: CASSPRGTEAFF
size: .; J: TRBJ2-2; V: TRBV18; D: TRBD2; DNA: TGTGCCAGCTCACCGCCCGGCGGGGGGACCACCGGGGAGCTGTTTTTT; CDR3: CASSPPGGGTTGELFF
size: many; J: TRBJ2-3; V: TRBV24-1; D: TRBD2; DNA: TGTGCCACCGGGCACACTAGCGGGAGCACAGATACGCAGTATTTT; CDR3: CATGHTSGSTDTQYF
size: many; J: TRBJ2-5; V: TRBV12-3/TRBV12-4; D: .; DNA: TGTGCCAGCAGAAAAGAAGAGACCCAGTACTTC; CDR3: CASRKEETQYF
size: few; J: TRBJ2-6; V: TRBV7-6; D: TRBD1; DNA: TGTGCCAGCAGCACACAGGGGGCTGGGGCCAACGTCCTGACTTTC; CDR3: CASSTQGAGANVLTF
size: .; J: TRBJ1-1; V: TRBV5-1; D: .; DNA: TGCGCCAGCAGCGAGGACAGTAACATGAACACTGAAGCTTTCTTT; CDR3: CASSEDSNMNTEAFF
size: few; J: TRBJ2-4; V: TRBV10-3; D: TRBD1; DNA: TGTGCCATCAGTGAGTCCGCCGGGGGACAGGGTAAAAACATTCAGTACTTC; CDR3: CAISESAGGQGKNIQYF
size: few; J: TRBJ2-7; V: TRBV3-1; D: TRBD2; DNA: TGTGCCAGCAGCCAAAATCCTAGCGGGCACTCCTACGAGCAGTACTTC; CDR3: CASSQNPSGHSYEQYF
size: few; J: TRBJ2-7; V: TRBV20-1; D: .; DNA: TGCAGTGCTAGTGGGGGTCAGAGCTCCTACGAGCAGTACTTC; CDR3: CSASGGQSSYEQYF
size: .; J: TRBJ2-1; V: TRBV11-1; D: TRBD2; DNA: TGTGCCAGCAGCCAACCCGGGACTAGCGGGAGAGCGCGGCAGTTCTTC; CDR3: CASSQPGTSGRARQFF
size: few; J: TRBJ2-7; V: TRBV12-3/TRBV12-4; D: .; DNA: TGTGCCAGCAGTGAAACCCCTCACTCCCCCTACGAGCAGTACTTC; CDR3: CASSETPHSPYEQYF
size: many; J: TRBJ1-2; V: TRBV5-1; D: .; DNA: TGCGCCAGCAGCCGTGAGGGCCAAGCTAACTATGGCTACACCTTC; CDR3: CASSREGQANYGYTF
size: many; J: TRBJ2-1; V: TRBV24-1; D: TRBD1; DNA: TGTGCCACCAGTGAGACCGGGACAGGCCTCAATGAGCAGTTCTTC; CDR3: CATSETGTGLNEQFF
size: many; J: TRBJ1-5; V: TRBV15; D: TRBD1; DNA: TGTGCCACCGGGACAGGGAATCAGCCCCAGCATTTT; CDR3: CATGTGNQPQHF
size: .; J: TRBJ2-5; V: TRBV2; D: .; DNA: TGTGCCAGCAGTGAAGCTCACAGGGTGGCCCAGTACTTC; CDR3: CASSEAHRVAQYF
size: few; J: TRBJ2-7; V: TRBV29-1; D: TRBD1; DNA: TGCAGCGCCGGACAGGGGATAAACGAGCAGTACTTC; CDR3: CSAGQGINEQYF
size: few; J: TRBJ2-2; V: TRBV4-1; D: .; DNA: TGCGCCAGCAGCCAAGGAATCAGGGGAGGCGGCACCGGGGAGCTGTTTTTT; CDR3: CASSQGIRGGGTGELFF
size: few; J: TRBJ2-1; V: TRBV10-3; D: .; DNA: TGTGCCACCTCGGCCAACAATGAGCAGTTCTTC; CDR3: CATSANNEQFF
size: many; J: TRBJ2-1; V: TRBV12-3/TRBV12-4; D: .; DNA: TGTGCCAGCAGTTTTCTGGCTTTTAGGGTGGGTGGATACAATGAGCAGTTCTTC; CDR3: CASSFLAFRVGGYNEQFF
size: .; J: TRBJ2-6; V: TRBV3-1; D: .; DNA: TGTGCCAGCAGCCACCGATCTGGGGCCAACGTCCTGACTTTC; CDR3: CASSHRSGANVLTF
size: .; J: TRBJ2-5; V: TRBV20-1; D: TRBD2; DNA: TGCAGTGCTAGACCTGCTCTCTCACAAGCGGGAGGGAGAGAGACCCAGTACTTC; CDR3: CSARPALSQAGGRETQYF
size: .; J: TRBJ1-1; V: TRBV20-1; D: .; DNA: TGCAGTGCTAGGCTAGGGAACACTGAAGCTTTCTTT; CDR3: CSARLGNTEAFF
size: few; J: TRBJ2-2; V: TRBV28; D: .; DNA: TGTGCCAGCAGTTTATGGTCGGTGGGGACCGGGGAGCTGTTTTTT; CDR3: CASSLWSVGTGELFF
size: many; J: TRBJ2-7; V: TRBV5-1; D: TRBD2; DNA: TGCGCCAGCAGCTTGGAATCTGGCGGGAGGGCCCCAGGCGAGCAGTACTTC; CDR3: CASSLESGGRAPGEQYF
size: .; J: TRBJ2-1; V: TRBV5-1; D: .; DNA: TGCGCCAGCAGCTTAGTAGGCGGGGCGGGGAATGAGCAGTTCTTC; CDR3: CASSLVGGAGNEQFF
size: .; J: TRBJ2-7; V: TRBV6-5; D: .; DNA: TGTGCCAGCAGTACTCCCAGCAGGTCCTACGAGCAGTACTTC; CDR3: CASSTPSRSYEQYF
size: many; J: TRBJ2-3; V: TRBV5-1; D: TRBD2; DNA: TGCGCCAGCAGCTTTTTACGGGAGGCAGATACGCAGTATTTT; CDR3: CASSFLREADTQYF
size: few; J: TRBJ2-1; V: TRBV6-5; D: .; DNA: TGTGCCAGCAGTTACTCGATGGTAAATGAGCAGTTCTTC; CDR3: CASSYSMVNEQFF
size: many; J: TRBJ1-2; V: TRBV7-9; D: .; DNA: TGTGCCAGCAGCTCGACTTCAAGTGGCTACACCTTC; CDR3: CASSSTSSGYTF
size: many; J: TRBJ1-1; V: TRBV5-1; D: .; DNA: TGCGCCAGCAGCTCCATCTACGGCAGTGAAGCTTTCTTT; CDR3: CASSSIYGSEAFF
size: many; J: TRBJ2-2; V: TRBV15; D: .; DNA: TGTGCCACCAGCAGAGATCATCTCGGCCGTGCAGCGAACACCGGGGAGCTGTTTTTT; CDR3: CATSRDHLGRAANTGELFF
size: many; J: TRBJ1-2; V: TRBV3-1; D: .; DNA: TGTGCCAGCAGCCAAGGACAGAGATATGGCTACACCTTC; CDR3: CASSQGQRYGYTF
size: few; J: TRBJ1-3; V: TRBV20-1; D: .; DNA: TGCAGTGCTACCCACGGCCGTCTAGGAAACACCATATATTTT; CDR3: CSATHGRLGNTIYF
size: few; J: TRBJ1-2; V: TRBV12-3/TRBV12-4; D: .; DNA: TGTGCCAGCACCCTATCAGGGGTGGGAGGCTACACCTTC; CDR3: CASTLSGVGGYTF
size: .; J: TRBJ1-1; V: TRBV10-3; D: .; DNA: TGTGCCATCAGTGAGTCGCATCGGGGTAACACTGAAGCTTTCTTT; CDR3: CAISESHRGNTEAFF
size: many; J: TRBJ2-1; V: TRBV20-1; D: .; DNA: TGCAGTGCTAGAGACCGGTTATATTTTAGCAATGAGCAGTTCTTC; CDR3: CSARDRLYFSNEQFF
size: few; J: TRBJ2-2; V: TRBV4-1; D: TRBD1; DNA: TGCGCCAGCAGCCAAGAGCAGGGGGCAGGGACCGGGGAGCTGTTTTTT; CDR3: CASSQEQGAGTGELFF
size: many; J: TRBJ1-2; V: TRBV9; D: .; DNA: TGTGCCAGCAGCGCCCAGACACAGGGCGATGGCTACACCTTC; CDR3: CASSAQTQGDGYTF
size: many; J: TRBJ1-1; V: TRBV5-1; D: .; DNA: TGCGCCAGCAGCCACGCGGGAAAGGCGGCGAACACTGAAGCTTTCTTT; CDR3: CASSHAGKAANTEAFF
size: .; J: TRBJ1-4; V: TRBV11-2; D: TRBD1; DNA: TGTGCCAGCAGTCAACAGGGGATCGGTGAAAAACTGTTTTTT; CDR3: CASSQQGIGEKLFF
size: .; J: TRBJ1-2; V: TRBV7-2; D: .; DNA: TGTGCCAGCAGTTCGACGGGGATCTATGGCTACACCTTC; CDR3: CASSSTGIYGYTF
size: many; J: TRBJ1-2; V: TRBV7-8; D: .; DNA: TGTGCCAGCAGCCCCTCAGGGGTTTGGAATGGCTACACCTTC; CDR3: CASSPSGVWNGYTF
size: .; J: TRBJ1-2; V: TRBV11-2; D: .; DNA: TGTGCCAGCAGCCTATCCAGGGACTATGGCTACACCTTC; CDR3: CASSLSRDYGYTF
size: few; J: TRBJ2-7; V: TRBV6-5; D: .; DNA: TGTGCCAGCCGACGTGGGTCCTACGAGCAGTACTTC; CDR3: CASRRGSYEQYF
size: many; J: TRBJ2-2; V: TRBV28; D: .; DNA: TGTGCCAGCAGTTTAAACCCGTTAACCGGGGAGCTGTTTTTT; CDR3: CASSLNPLTGELFF
size: many; J: TRBJ2-2; V: TRBV5-1; D: .; DNA: TGCGCCAGCCAAACGTGGGGGGATAACACCGGGGAGCTGTTTTTT; CDR3: CASQTWGDNTGELFF
size: few; J: TRBJ1-2; V: TRBV7-2; D: .; DNA: TGTGCCAGCAGCTTAAACAGGGTGGACTATGGCTACACCTTC; CDR3: CASSLNRVDYGYTF
size: few; J: TRBJ2-1; V: TRBV10-3; D: .; DNA: TGTGCCATCAGTGAGTCGGCACAGGGTATTTCCAATGAGCAGTTCTTC; CDR3: CAISESAQGISNEQFF
size: few; J: TRBJ2-7; V: TRBV29-1; D: TRBD1; DNA: TGCAGCGTTGAACCTCCCACCCAGGGACAGGGTAGTCCCCCCTGGGTCGACGAGCAGTACTTC; CDR3: CSVEPPTQGQGSPPWVDEQYF
size: many; J: TRBJ2-1; V: TRBV5-1; D: .; DNA: TGCGCCAGCAGTTCGCCTTTAGCGGCACGGCGAGGTGAGCAGTTCTTC; CDR3: CASSSPLAARRGEQFF
size: .; J: TRBJ2-7; V: TRBV7-2; D: TRBD2; DNA: TGTGCCAGCAGTTCGCGCGGGAGAGGTGAGCAGTACTTC; CDR3: CASSSRGRGEQYF
size: many; J: TRBJ1-2; V: TRBV10-3; D: TRBD1; DNA: TGTGCCATCAGTCTTGACAGGGATGGCTACACCTTC; CDR3: CAISLDRDGYTF
size: .; J: TRBJ2-1; V: TRBV2; D: TRBD2; DNA: TGTGCCATCCCTAGCGGGGGTTATACGAATGAGCAGTTCTTC; CDR3: CAIPSGGYTNEQFF
size: many; J: TRBJ2-1; V: TRBV20-1; D: .; DNA: TGCAGTGCTAGAGTAGACAGGTCGATTTTCCATGAGCAGTTCTTC; CDR3: CSARVDRSIFHEQFF